This is a list of T cell receptor beta chains from one sample in a study of blood T cell repertoires in COVID-19. Sequencing used immunoSEQ multiplex PCR; TCRdb keeps in-frame clones, though not all of them. The sample has around 64,000 clones; just over 85% are singletons. The specimen sequenced was peripheral blood. These receptors were taken from a man aged 25 to 45 with acute or convalescent COVID-19. Both conserved end residues are part of each CDR3. The order of the fields is clone size, V gene, D gene, J gene, CDR3 DNA, CDR3 protein. A D gene is named only where the DNA matches it firmly. Clone sizes are given selectively: once, few, many, or a class where the clone is expanded.

clone_size: -; v_call: TRBV7-9; d_call: TRBD2; j_call: TRBJ2-1; cdr3_nt: TGTGCCAGCAGCCTGCGACTAGCGGGAGTCCCCAATGAGCAGTTCTTC; cdr3_aa: CASSLRLAGVPNEQFF
clone_size: few; v_call: TRBV5-4; d_call: TRBD1; j_call: TRBJ1-1; cdr3_nt: TGTGCCAGCAGCACAGGGGTGACTGAAGCTTTCTTT; cdr3_aa: CASSTGVTEAFF
clone_size: -; v_call: TRBV30; d_call: -; j_call: TRBJ2-5; cdr3_nt: TGTGCCTGGAGTGTACGGTTGACCGGGGTCAATCAAGAGACCCAGTACTTC; cdr3_aa: CAWSVRLTGVNQETQYF
clone_size: -; v_call: TRBV19; d_call: -; j_call: TRBJ2-3; cdr3_nt: TGTGCCAGTAGTATGGTCCTAGGTGAAGATACGCAGTATTTT; cdr3_aa: CASSMVLGEDTQYF
clone_size: -; v_call: TRBV2; d_call: TRBD2; j_call: TRBJ2-1; cdr3_nt: TGTGCCAGCAGGGGGACTAGCGGGAGATCCTACAATGAGCAGTTCTTC; cdr3_aa: CASRGTSGRSYNEQFF
clone_size: -; v_call: TRBV9; d_call: -; j_call: TRBJ1-3; cdr3_nt: TGTGCCAGCAGCGCGTCCGAGGCCCGAAACACCATATATTTT; cdr3_aa: CASSASEARNTIYF
clone_size: few; v_call: TRBV6-4; d_call: TRBD2; j_call: TRBJ2-1; cdr3_nt: TGTGCCAGCAGTAAGGGGACTAGCGGGGGCAATGAGCAGTTCTTC; cdr3_aa: CASSKGTSGGNEQFF
clone_size: -; v_call: TRBV6-4; d_call: TRBD2; j_call: TRBJ2-2; cdr3_nt: TGTGCCAGCAGTCCACTAGCGAACCTGAACACCGGGGAGCTGTTTTTT; cdr3_aa: CASSPLANLNTGELFF
clone_size: -; v_call: TRBV19; d_call: TRBD2; j_call: TRBJ2-3; cdr3_nt: TGTGCCAGTAGTATAACTAGCGCGAACACAGATACGCAGTATTTT; cdr3_aa: CASSITSANTDTQYF
clone_size: -; v_call: TRBV18; d_call: TRBD2; j_call: TRBJ2-5; cdr3_nt: TGTGCCAGCTCACCCGGGACTAGCGGCCAAGAGACCCAGTACTTC; cdr3_aa: CASSPGTSGQETQYF
clone_size: -; v_call: TRBV10-2; d_call: TRBD1; j_call: TRBJ2-4; cdr3_nt: TGCGCCAGCCAGGGGGAGCTCGCCAAAAACATTCAGTACTTC; cdr3_aa: CASQGELAKNIQYF
clone_size: few; v_call: TRBV6-5; d_call: -; j_call: TRBJ2-3; cdr3_nt: TGTGCCAGCACGCCATTAGCAATTCGCGATACGCAGTATTTT; cdr3_aa: CASTPLAIRDTQYF
clone_size: -; v_call: TRBV7-2; d_call: -; j_call: TRBJ1-2; cdr3_nt: TGTGCCAGCCTAGTCGGGCGGGGGGCCTATGGCTACACCTTC; cdr3_aa: CASLVGRGAYGYTF
clone_size: few; v_call: TRBV7-9; d_call: -; j_call: TRBJ1-1; cdr3_nt: TGTGCCAGCAGCCGGGGGGAAACTGAAGCTTTCTTT; cdr3_aa: CASSRGETEAFF
clone_size: once; v_call: TRBV24-1; d_call: -; j_call: TRBJ2-3; cdr3_nt: TGTGCCACCAGTGATTTCAACACAGATACGCAGTATTTT; cdr3_aa: CATSDFNTDTQYF
clone_size: -; v_call: TRBV12-3/TRBV12-4; d_call: -; j_call: TRBJ1-2; cdr3_nt: TGTGCCAGCAGTCCTCAGGGATATTATGGCTACACCTTC; cdr3_aa: CASSPQGYYGYTF
clone_size: -; v_call: TRBV29-1; d_call: TRBD1; j_call: TRBJ2-5; cdr3_nt: TGCAGCGTCGACAGGGGCTTCAATAAAGAGACCCAGTACTTC; cdr3_aa: CSVDRGFNKETQYF
clone_size: -; v_call: TRBV19; d_call: TRBD1; j_call: TRBJ2-1; cdr3_nt: TGTGCCAGTAGTCGACAGGGGGGCACCTACAATGAGCAGTTCTTC; cdr3_aa: CASSRQGGTYNEQFF
clone_size: -; v_call: TRBV6-6; d_call: -; j_call: TRBJ2-7; cdr3_nt: TGTGCCAGCAGTTACTTTGGAGGCTCCTACGAGCAGTACTTC; cdr3_aa: CASSYFGGSYEQYF
clone_size: -; v_call: TRBV15; d_call: -; j_call: TRBJ2-1; cdr3_nt: TGTGCCACCAGCAGAGATTTAGGTGGGAGTAGTATTAATGAGCAGTTCTTC; cdr3_aa: CATSRDLGGSSINEQFF
clone_size: -; v_call: TRBV4-3; d_call: TRBD1; j_call: TRBJ1-4; cdr3_nt: TGCGCCAGCAGCCACGACAGGGGGCGTGAAAAACTGTTTTTT; cdr3_aa: CASSHDRGREKLFF
clone_size: -; v_call: TRBV3-1/TRBV3-2; d_call: -; j_call: TRBJ2-2; cdr3_nt: TGTGCCAGCAGCCAGCAGGGATTAAACACCGGGGAGCTGTTTTTT; cdr3_aa: CASSQQGLNTGELFF
clone_size: -; v_call: TRBV18; d_call: TRBD2; j_call: TRBJ2-7; cdr3_nt: TGTGCCAGCTCACTAGGAGCGGGGACCTACGAGCAGTACTTC; cdr3_aa: CASSLGAGTYEQYF
clone_size: once; v_call: TRBV6-4; d_call: TRBD1; j_call: TRBJ1-3; cdr3_nt: TGTGCCATACAGGGGAGCTCTGGAAACACCATATATTTT; cdr3_aa: CAIQGSSGNTIYF
clone_size: -; v_call: TRBV18; d_call: -; j_call: TRBJ1-1; cdr3_nt: TGTGCCAGCTCACCACTGGCGCCAGGGCGTATGGGCACTGAAGCTTTCTTT; cdr3_aa: CASSPLAPGRMGTEAFF
clone_size: -; v_call: TRBV5-4; d_call: TRBD2; j_call: TRBJ2-5; cdr3_nt: TGTGCCAGCAGCCCTCCGGGACTAGCGGGAGGGGGCCAAGAGACCCAGTACTTC; cdr3_aa: CASSPPGLAGGGQETQYF
clone_size: once; v_call: TRBV19; d_call: -; j_call: TRBJ2-5; cdr3_nt: TGTGCCAGTAGTCCAGGGGTTTGGGAGACCCAGTACTTC; cdr3_aa: CASSPGVWETQYF
clone_size: -; v_call: TRBV5-5; d_call: TRBD1; j_call: TRBJ1-1; cdr3_nt: TGTGCCAGCAGCGGGGACAGTTTGAACACTGAAGCTTTCTTT; cdr3_aa: CASSGDSLNTEAFF
clone_size: once; v_call: TRBV5-4; d_call: TRBD2; j_call: TRBJ2-5; cdr3_nt: TGTGCCAGCAGCCTAAAGAAGGCGGGAGGGCCCTTCCAAGAGACCCAGTACTTC; cdr3_aa: CASSLKKAGGPFQETQYF
clone_size: -; v_call: TRBV7-2; d_call: -; j_call: TRBJ2-1; cdr3_nt: TGTGCCAGCAGCTTAGTGAGGAGTACCAATGAGCAGTTCTTC; cdr3_aa: CASSLVRSTNEQFF
clone_size: -; v_call: TRBV25-1; d_call: TRBD1; j_call: TRBJ2-6; cdr3_nt: TGTGCCAGCATACGGACAGGGATGGGCCCTGGGGCCAACGTCCTGACTTTC; cdr3_aa: CASIRTGMGPGANVLTF
clone_size: -; v_call: TRBV29-1; d_call: -; j_call: TRBJ1-5; cdr3_nt: TGCAGCGTTGAAATCGAGGGCAATCAGCCCCAGCATTTT; cdr3_aa: CSVEIEGNQPQHF
clone_size: -; v_call: TRBV5-1; d_call: TRBD2; j_call: TRBJ2-1; cdr3_nt: TGCGCCAGCAGCCAGGGACTAGCGGGCGCACCAGTAACCTACAATGAGCAGTTCTTC; cdr3_aa: CASSQGLAGAPVTYNEQFF
clone_size: -; v_call: TRBV6-5; d_call: -; j_call: TRBJ1-2; cdr3_nt: TGTGCCAGCAGGACAGATTACTATGGCTACACCTTC; cdr3_aa: CASRTDYYGYTF
clone_size: -; v_call: TRBV2; d_call: TRBD1; j_call: TRBJ1-3; cdr3_nt: TGTGCCAGCAGCTTTGGACAGGCGGGTGGAAACACCATATATTTT; cdr3_aa: CASSFGQAGGNTIYF
clone_size: -; v_call: TRBV6-1; d_call: TRBD1; j_call: TRBJ1-2; cdr3_nt: TGTGCCAGCAGTGAATACGGCAGGGGGCCCTCTTTCTATGGCTACACCTTC; cdr3_aa: CASSEYGRGPSFYGYTF
clone_size: -; v_call: TRBV25-1; d_call: TRBD1; j_call: TRBJ1-2; cdr3_nt: TGTGCCAGCAGTGAGGGACAGGGAATTAAGGGCTACACCTTC; cdr3_aa: CASSEGQGIKGYTF